Each of the 30 T cell receptor beta chains below was sequenced from the same sample in a study of follicular helper T cells after annual influenza vaccination. The time point: 2015-2016 season, 7 days after influenza vaccination. TCRdb keeps only in-frame clones here, not all; method: immunoSEQ multiplex PCR. The sample lists 8,500 to 9,000 clones, 82% seen once, with roughly 3.9% in the top ten. This specimen was CXCR5+ CD38- circulating T follicular helper cells from blood, taken 7 days after influenza vaccination. The subset denotes: circulating Tfh, non-naive CD4+CXCR5+PD-1+ (ICOS+CD38+ or ICOS-CD38-). These receptors were taken from an adult who received the influenza vaccine.

This rearrangement joins TRBV6-6 to TRBJ2-2; the D gene is possibly TRBD1 (5 bases). CDR1 is MNHNY and CDR2 is SVGAGI in the germline V gene (reference sequence). CDR3 length equals 14 residues. The V and J ends lost 4 bases and 3 bases respectively, with 9 bases between them. The CDR3 sequence is CASSSWGDTGELFF. Here the CDR3 DNA reads TGTGCCAGCAGTTCTTGGGGCGACACCGGGGAGCTGTTTTTT.

The chain joins TRBV18 to TRBJ2-7; 12 positions agree with TRBD2. The CDR3 totals 15 residues. Germline V gives CDR1 KGHSH, CDR2 LQKENI. Trimming removed 8 bases from V and 9 bases from J; junction bases left unmatched: 14. The chain's CDR3 is CASRGSTTGLAGQYF. The DNA of the CDR3 is TGTGCCAGCAGAGGTTCCACTACGGGACTAGCGGGGCAGTACTTC.

This clone was seen only once. V gene TRBV5-6 combines with J gene TRBJ2-3; D remains ambiguous. CDR1 SGHDT and CDR2 YYEEEE come from the germline V gene. V lost 0 bases, J lost 5 bases, and 10 bases lay in between. CDR3 length: 14 residues. For the CDR3, the DNA is TGTGCCAGCAGCTTGGGTGTTACGTTAGATACGCAGTATTTT. It translates to CASSLGVTLDTQYF.

The chain employs TRBV11-2 and TRBJ2-2; 9 positions match TRBD1. CDR1 SGHAT and CDR2 FQNNGV come from the germline V gene. The CDR3 contains 13 residues. With V trimmed by 3 bases and J by 15 bases, 8 bases remained unmatched. This CDR3 reads CASSFPGQGMMFF. The CDR3, as DNA: TGTGCCAGCAGCTTTCCGGGACAGGGTATGATGTTTTTT.

This chain links TRBV2 with TRBJ1-2; D call uncertain. The CDR3 loop spans 14 amino acids. Germline V gene data show CDR1 as SNHLY and CDR2 as FYNNEI. V lost 4 bases and J 4 bases, leaving 13 bases between the germline ends. The CDR3 bases are TGTGCCAGCAGTGGGTGGGCGACAACCTATGGCTACACCTTC. This encodes CASSGWATTYGYTF.

CDR3 DNA sequence: TGTGCCAGCAGCCCCGCCGTGGGAGAGCAGTACTTC. Translation gives CASSPAVGEQYF. The V gene is TRBV5-4, the J gene TRBJ2-7, with D unresolved. V was cut by 4 bases and J by 7 bases, with 12 bases left in between. Germline loops: CDR1 SGHNT, CDR2 YYREEE (reference sequence). This CDR3 region has 12 residues. The full variable domain, in which reference TRBV5-4 and TRBJ2-7 provide the parts outside the CDR3, is ETGVTQSPTHLIKTRGQQVTLRCSSQSGHNTVSWYQQALGQGPQFIFQYYREEENGRGNFPPRFSGLQFPNYSSELNVNALELDDSALYLCASSPAVGEQYFGPGTRLTVT.

Regarding this clone: One junction end disagrees with the germline gene, perhaps due to a read error. This rearrangement joins TRBV18 to TRBJ2-7, with a possible D match to TRBD1 (6 bases). This CDR3 region has 13 residues. Per germline, CDR1 KGHSH and CDR2 LQKENI. The CDR3 spells CASSLGDTYEQYF. The CDR3 DNA follows: TGTGCCAGTTCACTCGGGGACACCTACGAGCAGTACTTC.

This clone was seen a single time. The chain employs TRBV25-1 and TRBJ2-1; D is unclear. The V end was cut by 2 bases, the J end by 10 bases, with 15 bases between. The CDR3 consists of 14 residues. CDR1 and CDR2 from the germline V gene are MGHDK and SYGVNS. Here the CDR3 reads CASSEPGGEREQFF. DNA of the CDR3: TGTGCCAGCAGTGAACCTGGTGGCGAAAGGGAGCAGTTCTTC.

The chain carries TRBV14 and TRBJ1-2; D is possibly TRBD1 (6 bases). The CDR3 has 17 amino acids. V was pared by 4 bases and J by 3 bases, with 21 bases between. CDR1 SGHDN and CDR2 FVKESK come from the germline V gene. The CDR3 sequence is CASSPEDTGMRHYGYTF. CDR3 DNA sequence: TGTGCCAGCAGCCCAGAGGATACAGGGATGCGGCACTATGGCTACACCTTC.

The chain joins TRBV2 to TRBJ2-2; 10 bases map to TRBD1. The CDR3 totals 15 residues. Trimming at V came to 5 bases and at J to 5 bases, leaving 5 bases not matched to a gene. Germline V lookup: CDR1 SNHLY, CDR2 FYNNEI. CDR3 bases: TGTGCCAGCAGTTCCGGACAGGGGGGAACCGGGGAGCTGTTTTTT. Amino acid sequence: CASSSGQGGTGELFF.

The rearrangement uses TRBV19 and TRBJ2-7, with unresolved D. V was shortened by 0 bases and J by 11 bases, with 8 bases between the two germline ends. Germline CDR1 LNHDA, CDR2 SQIVND (reference sequence). The length of the CDR3 is 11 residues. The CDR3 DNA follows: TGTGCCAGTAGTATAGACGGATGGAAGTACTTC. This sequence encodes CASSIDGWKYF.

V is TRBV7-9 and J is TRBJ1-2; no reliable D call. CDR1 is SEHNR, CDR2 FQNEAQ, per germline (reference sequence). V lost 0 bases to trimming and J lost 8 bases, with 13 bases between them. This CDR3 has 14 residues. The CDR3 DNA reads TGTGCCAGCAGCTTAGCGTCGACGCCCGGAGGCTACACCTTC. It codes for CASSLASTPGGYTF.

V gene TRBV6-5 combines with J gene TRBJ2-2, with D perhaps matching TRBD2 (5 bases). The germline V gene has CDR1 MNHEY and CDR2 SVGAGI. The V end lost 0 bases, the J end lost 5 bases, and 7 bases lay between the germline ends. The CDR3 extends over 14 amino acids. The CDR3 protein is CASSYSQRTGELFF. CDR3 sequence (DNA): TGTGCCAGCAGTTACTCACAGCGGACCGGGGAGCTGTTTTTT.

The chain links TRBV2 to TRBJ2-3; D possibly corresponds to TRBD1 (6 bases). CDR3 length: 15 amino acids. V was clipped by 7 bases and J by 0 bases, with 14 bases between them. Per germline, CDR1 SNHLY and CDR2 FYNNEI. The CDR3 sequence is CASILQGTSTDTQYF. The CDR3 nucleotides are TGTGCCAGCATCCTTCAGGGGACAAGCACAGATACGCAGTATTTT.

The rearrangement links TRBV2 to TRBJ1-1; D perhaps matches TRBD1 (6 bases). The V and J ends lost 7 bases and 1 base respectively, with 16 bases between them. This CDR3 spans 15 amino acids. The germline V gene has CDR1 SNHLY and CDR2 FYNNEI. The CDR3 DNA reads as TGTGCCAGCACACGGACAGACCAGCCGAACACTGAAGCTTTCTTT. It translates to CASTRTDQPNTEAFF.

V is TRBV11-2 and J is TRBJ2-7; 11 nucleotides match TRBD1. Trimming took 2 bases from V and 6 from J; bases not matched to a gene: 6. Germline V CDR1 and CDR2: SGHAT, FQNNGV. The CDR3 is made up of 15 amino acids. CDR3 bases: TGTGCCAGCAGCTTATCAGGGACAGGGGGGCGCGAGCAGTACTTC. Protein: CASSLSGTGGREQYF. Complete variable domain (other parts from reference TRBV11-2 and TRBJ2-7): EAGVAQSPRYKIIEKRQSVAFWCNPISGHATLYWYQQILGQGPKLLIQFQNNGVVDDSQLPKDRFSAERLKGVDSTLKIQPAKLEDSAVYLCASSLSGTGGREQYFGPGTRLTVT.

This clone was picked up a small number of times. This chain joins TRBV10-1 and TRBJ1-1, with D possibly being TRBD1 (6 bases). CDR3 length equals 13 residues. The germline CDR1 and CDR2 sequences are WNHNN and SYGVQD (reference sequence). V gave up 6 bases and J gave up 4 bases, with 12 bases separating them. The CDR3 loop is CASSSTGTTEAFF. The CDR3 DNA reads TGCGCCAGCAGCAGTACAGGGACCACTGAAGCTTTCTTT.

This chain joins TRBV18 and TRBJ1-5, with D uncertain. Trimming took off 5 bases at V and 3 bases at J, with 8 bases between the two ends. The V gene's germline CDR1 is KGHSH and CDR2 LQKENI. CDR3 length: 13 amino acids. CDR3 region: CASSKDLNQPQHF. The CDR3 DNA sequence: TGTGCCAGCTCAAAAGACCTCAATCAGCCCCAGCATTTT.

CDR3 loop: CASSSRDTNSGNTIYF. In nucleotides, the CDR3 is TGCGCCAGCAGCTCCCGGGACACCAACTCTGGAAACACCATATATTTT. This chain links TRBV5-1 with TRBJ1-3, with D perhaps matching TRBD1 (6 bases). Germline values: CDR1 SGHRS, CDR2 YFSETQ. The CDR3 covers 16 residues. The ends were cut back, 3 bases at V and 0 bases at J, with 13 bases in the middle.

The V call is TRBV19, the J call TRBJ2-1, with a weak D call TRBD2 (7 bases). Germline CDR1 and CDR2: LNHDA and SQIVND (reference sequence). This CDR3 has 16 amino acids. V was trimmed by 4 bases and J by 2 bases, leaving 15 bases between them. CDR3 amino acids: CASSTSRGGPYNEQFF. The CDR3 DNA reads TGTGCCAGTAGTACTTCTCGCGGGGGCCCCTACAATGAGCAGTTCTTC.

The chain carries TRBV5-1 and TRBJ2-3; 11 bases match TRBD2. The V gene's germline CDR1 is SGHRS and CDR2 YFSETQ. V trimming: 4 bases; J trimming: 4 bases; junction bases outside the gene matches: 5. The CDR3 is 15 amino acids. The CDR3 sequence: CASSVLAGVSDTQYF. The CDR3 bases are TGCGCCAGCAGCGTACTAGCGGGGGTATCAGATACGCAGTATTTT. The full variable domain, rest sourced from reference TRBV5-1 and TRBJ2-3, is KAGVTQTPRYLIKTRGQQVTLSCSPISGHRSVSWYQQTPGQGLQFLFEYFSETQRNKGNFPGRFSGRQFSNSRSEMNVSTLELGDSALYLCASSVLAGVSDTQYFGPGTRLTVL.

The chain is built from TRBV5-5 and TRBJ1-4; TRBD1 matches 7 bases. V lost 2 bases, J lost 5 bases, and 9 bases stayed unmatched. The CDR3 sequence is 16 residues long. CDR1 SGHKS and CDR2 YYEKEE come from the germline V gene (reference sequence). CDR3 bases: TGTGCCAGCAGCTTAGGACAGGCGCTTCGGAATGAAAAACTGTTTTTT. Translating gives CASSLGQALRNEKLFF.

V usage is TRBV6-6 and J usage is TRBJ1-1; no clear D gene. Looked up from germline, CDR1 is MNHNY and CDR2 is SVGAGI (reference sequence). The CDR3 covers 15 residues. Trimming removed 0 bases at V and 1 base at J, with 9 bases between. CDR3 sequence reads: CASSYSIDGNTEAFF. In DNA form, the CDR3 reads TGTGCCAGCAGTTACTCGATCGACGGGAACACTGAAGCTTTCTTT.

V is TRBV7-8 and J is TRBJ1-4; TRBD1 might be the D (6 bases). Germline CDR1 and CDR2: SGHVS and FQNEAQ. This CDR3 has 15 residues. The ends were cut back, 1 base at V and 4 bases at J, with 10 bases in the middle. CDR3 sequence (DNA): TGTGCCAGCAGCTTAGGACAGGAAATTAATGAAAAACTGTTTTTT. Its protein product is CASSLGQEINEKLFF.

The gene calls are TRBV28 and TRBJ2-7; TRBD1 agrees at 7 bases. V lost 7 bases and J lost 4; bases outside the gene matches: 4. Germline V gives CDR1 MDHEN, CDR2 SYDVKM. The CDR3 totals 12 residues. The CDR3 DNA sequence: TGTGCCAGCAAACAGGGGATTTACGAGCAGTACTTC. Its translation is CASKQGIYEQYF.

J is TRBJ1-3 and V is TRBV28; 7 bases are a match to TRBD1. Germline lookup yields CDR1 MDHEN and CDR2 SYDVKM. This CDR3 contains 15 residues. J lost 0 bases, V lost 4 bases, and 3 bases had no gene match. The DNA of the CDR3 is TGTGCCAGCAGTTCAGCAGGGGGCTCTGGAAACACCATATATTTT. It codes for CASSSAGGSGNTIYF.

This clone was observed a single time. The chain combines TRBV5-1 with TRBJ1-1; TRBD1 matches at 7 bases. Looked up from germline, CDR1 is SGHRS and CDR2 is YFSETQ. The trim removed 4 bases at V and 0 bases at J, leaving 6 bases unmatched. There are 15 residues in the CDR3. CDR3 loop: CASSGGDRVNTEAFF. As DNA, the CDR3 is TGCGCCAGCAGCGGAGGGGACAGAGTGAACACTGAAGCTTTCTTT.

The chain recombines TRBV19 with TRBJ2-1, with D perhaps matching TRBD2 (6 bases). Germline lookup yields CDR1 LNHDA and CDR2 SQIVND (reference sequence). The CDR3 is made up of 16 amino acids. Deletions cut 4 bases from V and 5 bases from J, with 18 bases between. Here the CDR3 reads CASSRDSGRYHNEQFF. The DNA of the CDR3 is TGTGCCAGTAGTAGGGATAGCGGACGGTATCACAATGAGCAGTTCTTC.

CDR3 in DNA: TGTGCCAGCAGCTCTCCTAGACTAGCGGGGGGGCCTACAGATACGCAGTATTTT. This codes for CASSSPRLAGGPTDTQYF. The genes are TRBV9 and TRBJ2-3; 14 positions agree with TRBD2. Germline trimming cut 4 bases from V and 3 bases from J; bases unmatched to any gene: 10. CDR3 size: 18 residues. Germline CDR1 reads SGDLS; CDR2 reads YYNGEE. Based on the CDR3 plus reference TRBV9 and TRBJ2-3, the full variable domain is DSGVTQTPKHLITATGQRVTLRCSPRSGDLSVYWYQQSLDQGLQFLIQYYNGEERAKGNILERFSAQQFPDLHSELNLSSLELGDSALYFCASSSPRLAGGPTDTQYFGPGTRLTVL.

This sequence joins TRBV27 and TRBJ1-1; 7 bases match TRBD1. V lost 6 bases to trimming and J lost 4 bases; unmatched junction nucleotides: 11. The germline CDR1 and CDR2 sequences are MNHEY and SMNVEV (reference sequence). This CDR3 region has 15 residues. As DNA, the CDR3 is TGTGCCAGCAGCCGAGTCGACAGGGTTGGCACTGAAGCTTTCTTT. Translation gives CASSRVDRVGTEAFF.